This entry concerns a single T cell receptor beta chain. In this sample, this clonotype turned up many times. Its recognized antigen is unknown. One base away there is no much larger clone; base qualities are not given. These data come from a study of T cells in Graves' hyperthyroidism and ophthalmopathy (dated by TCRdb to between 2018 and 2021). Regarding the complete study: Peripheral blood was sampled at the time of initial diagnosis, prior to any treatment. For training and testing, the approximately 97 patients in the discovery cohort were randomly divided in a 7:3 ratio. The paper describes TCR Vbeta CDR3 sequencing of more than 120 peripheral blood samples, made up of roughly 45 ophthalmopathy patients, more than 70 hyperthyroidism patients and roughly 17 progressor patients. Thyroid tissue and blood T-cell repertoires from six Graves' hyperthyroidism patients were also compared in the study. To identify distinguishing TCR V-J signatures, a discovery cohort of around 100 patients was used, comprising 40 to 45 with Graves' ophthalmopathy and some 60 with stable Graves' hyperthyroidism. Prospective prediction of ophthalmopathy was tested in an independent validation cohort of 18 to 20 hyperthyroidism patients and some 17 patients who later progressed to ophthalmopathy. Following sampling, methimazole starting at 30 mg daily was given to hyperthyroidism patients, and high-dose intravenous methylprednisolone was given to ophthalmopathy patients. General conclusions and limits of the study: Sample size was not statistically predetermined, and blinding of investigators to group allocation was not performed. During validation, the model predicted progression to ophthalmopathy a median of approximately 6.5 months ahead of onset, with more than 55% sensitivity and 72.22% specificity. Most expanded thyroid clonotypes (frequency above 0.001) were also found in blood, which suggests that blood repertoires may mirror thyroid immune responses. A model built on a 13 V-J signature distinguished ophthalmopathy from stable hyperthyroidism, reaching 85% to 90% sensitivity and about 81% specificity in cross-validation and 80%/75% in testing.

Amplification of TCR beta CDR3 regions was carried out from RNA transcripts. The first round of RT-PCR for the TCR CDR3 was performed with the HTBI primer set and the Qiagen OneStep RT-PCR kit. A second multiplex PCR round built the libraries, followed by size selection and purification. Sequencing of the libraries was done on an Illumina HiSeq2000 using paired-end 100 bp reads. Processing in the source paper ran as follows. SOAPnuke was used to process the raw data, throwing out any read that contained adapters or uncalled bases, had a mean Phred below 15, or lacked an exact constant-primer or identifier match. COPE v1.2.5 was used to merge high-quality paired reads, and clonotypes were defined as unique nucleotide sequences. MiTCR v1.1 was used to align the clonotypes against IMGT TRBV, TRBD and TRBJ reference segments. The analysis was restricted to V-J combinations with a frequency above 0.0001, which together covered 99% to 99.2% of the repertoires. The TCS score was defined as the ratio of F50 (clonal expansion) to E x V (chaos), calculated using BLOSUM62-based TCRdist between CDR3 peptides within each V-J. Welch's t-statistics and random forest reduced roughly 500 V-J features to roughly 13, which were used in a naive Bayes classifier (R e1071). TCRdb trimmed the raw reads at Q25, called clones with MiXCR and kept productive beta chains. Merged by CDR3 protein, the rows form single entries marked with the most common genes and DNA. The V and J calls and clone size are TCRdb's, not the authors'. A total of about 600,000 distinct CDR3 sequences appear in this sample, 14% of them only once. Approximately 12% of the sample comes from the top ten.

Ophthalmopathy patients had moderately to severely active disease, Clinical Activity Score of at least 3, NOSPECS grade of at least 4, and duration under 3 months. Patients with uncontrolled infections, other autoimmune diseases, pregnancy or lactation were excluded. Diagnoses relied on clinical symptoms, serum thyroxine and TRAb, thyroid ultrasound and orbital computed tomography. PBMCs were isolated from approximately 10 ml of fresh peripheral blood by Ficoll-Paque density gradient centrifugation. Total RNA was extracted with Trizol reagent, and quality was checked on an Agilent 2100 Bioanalyzer. Its CDR3 holds 15 amino acids, cysteine through phenylalanine. The CDR3 DNA has 45 bases and is translated from base 1. For CDR1 and CDR2, the germline V gene (reference sequence) lists SEHNR and FQNEAQ. Trimming leaves V shorter by 5 bases and J shorter by 2 bases, with the junction holding 4 bases beyond the gene matches.

The source material was blood. This sequence was found in a woman in her fifties or sixties with Graves' ophthalmopathy. The chain was built from TRBV7-9 and TRBJ2-3; a stretch of 10 junction bases matches TRBD2. Here the CDR3 is given as CASSLGLADTDTQYF. The DNA sequence is as follows: TGTGCCAGCAGCCTCGGACTAGCGGACACAGATACGCAGTATTTT.